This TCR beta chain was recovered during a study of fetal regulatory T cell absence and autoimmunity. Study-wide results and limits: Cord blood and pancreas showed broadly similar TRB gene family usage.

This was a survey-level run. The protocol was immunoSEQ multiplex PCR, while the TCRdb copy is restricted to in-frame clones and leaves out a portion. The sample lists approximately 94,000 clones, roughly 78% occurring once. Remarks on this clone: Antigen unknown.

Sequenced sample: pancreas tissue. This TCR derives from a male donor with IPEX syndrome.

CDR3 residues: CASSFRRGVTDTQYF. The CDR3 DNA sequence: TGTGCCAGCAGCTTTAGAAGGGGGGTAACAGATACGCAGTATTTT. The chain carries TRBV27 and TRBJ2-3; D assignment may be TRBD1 or TRBD2 (6 bases each). The CDR3 length is 15 residues. V was trimmed by 6 bases and J by 3 bases, leaving 16 bases between them. Germline CDR1 and CDR2: MNHEY and SMNVEV (reference sequence).